Sequencing of this T cell receptor beta chain was carried out in a study of cytomegalovirus exposure and HLA in healthy donors. For the study at large: Within the Caucasian-associated ancestry cluster were roughly 82% of the 300 to 450 genotyped donors. Study observations and caveats: Reported findings show TCR beta sequences accurately forecast HLA-A and HLA-B alleles in most subjects.

The CDR3 has 17 amino acids. The germline V gene encodes CDR1 KGHSH and CDR2 LQKENI. The trim removed 6 bases at V and 2 bases at J, leaving 7 bases unmatched. Use of 60 Vbeta and 13 Jbeta primers characterized the PCR. The table came from immunoSEQ multiplex PCR; TCRdb's copy has only in-frame clones and leaves some out. Here the sample spans some 120,000 clones, roughly 73% being singletons. As regards this clone: Its antigen is currently unknown.

Sequencing used PBMCs. This receptor was identified in a woman younger than 45 in good health and CMV-seronegative. The rearrangement links TRBV18 to TRBJ2-6; TRBD1 agrees at 10 bases. CDR3 region: CASSHRQGAAGANVLTF. The CDR3 DNA is TGTGCCAGCTCGCATCGACAGGGGGCGGCTGGGGCCAACGTCCTGACTTTC.